A selection of T cell receptor beta chains follows, all from one sample in a study of cytomegalovirus exposure and HLA in healthy donors. Libraries were prepared by immunoSEQ multiplex PCR; TCRdb keeps only in-frame clonotypes and omits some of them. The sample has about 65,000 clones, 92% seen once. Sequencing was performed on PBMCs. The receptor source for this set is a woman between 18 and 29 years old in good health and CMV-seronegative. Both conserved end residues are part of each CDR3. A D gene is named only where the DNA matches it firmly. Size is stated for part of the rows, as once, few or many counts, or as a class when the clone is expanded.

abundance	v_gene	j_gene	d_gene	CDR3nt	CDR3aa
-	TRBV6-1	TRBJ2-3	TRBD2	TGTGCCAGCAGTGAAGTAGCGGGGACCACAGATACGCAGTATTTT	CASSEVAGTTDTQYF
-	TRBV5-6	TRBJ1-2	-	TGTGCCAGCAGCCCTGTGAGTAGGCTAGATGGCTACACCTTC	CASSPVSRLDGYTF
-	TRBV27	TRBJ1-2	-	TGTGCCAGCAGGCGATCGACAGGTCCCGGCTATGGCTACACCTTC	CASRRSTGPGYGYTF
-	TRBV23-1	TRBJ1-1	TRBD1	TGCGCCAGCAGAACCCAGACAGGGCAGGGCACTGAAGCTTTCTTT	CASRTQTGQGTEAFF
-	TRBV4-1	TRBJ2-1	TRBD2	TGCGCCAGCAGCCAAGATGTGATAGGGACTAGCGGGAGACATGAGCAGTTCTTC	CASSQDVIGTSGRHEQFF
once	TRBV28	TRBJ2-4	TRBD1	TGTGCCAGCAGGGTGACAGGGGGAGCCAAAAACATTCAGTACTTC	CASRVTGGAKNIQYF
-	TRBV7-2	TRBJ1-5	-	TGTGCCAGCAGCTCACAGGGCGTAGGTCAGCCCCAGCATTTT	CASSSQGVGQPQHF
-	TRBV9	TRBJ2-1	TRBD2	TGTGCCAGCAGCTCCTCGGGTCTAGCGGGTTTCAATGAGCAGTTCTTC	CASSSSGLAGFNEQFF
-	TRBV11-2	TRBJ2-5	-	TGTGCCAGCAGCTTAGCTGGCGGGGAGACCCAGTACTTC	CASSLAGGETQYF
-	TRBV5-1	TRBJ2-7	TRBD1	TGCGCCAGCGCTCCCGGGACAGGGAACCACGAGCAGTACTTC	CASAPGTGNHEQYF
-	TRBV7-3	TRBJ2-7	TRBD2	TGTGCCAGCAGCCAGCTGGGGGAGGGGAGGGAGCAGTACTTC	CASSQLGEGREQYF
-	TRBV5-5	TRBJ2-5	-	TGTGCCAGCAGCTTGGCCGGGTACCAAGAGACCCAGTACTTC	CASSLAGYQETQYF
-	TRBV4-1	TRBJ1-2	-	TGCGCCAGCAGCCAAGGAGGTGGGAGAGCTAACTATGGCTACACCTTC	CASSQGGGRANYGYTF
-	TRBV7-2	TRBJ2-6	-	TGTGCCAGCGTAGAGGCTGGGGCCAACGTCCTGACTTTC	CASVEAGANVLTF
-	TRBV5-8	TRBJ2-1	TRBD2	TGTGCCAGCAGTTTAGGACTAGCGGGGAGTGAGCAGTTCTTC	CASSLGLAGSEQFF
once	TRBV6-1	TRBJ1-5	-	TGTGCCAGCAGTGAAATGTCAGGGGCGTTGTTTCAGCCCCAGCATTTT	CASSEMSGALFQPQHF
-	TRBV27	TRBJ2-7	-	TGTGCCAGCAGTTCCTTCCGGGACAAAGGGGAGTCATTTACTTACGAGCAGTACTTC	CASSSFRDKGESFTYEQYF
-	TRBV6-5	TRBJ1-1	-	TGTGCCAGCAGTCCCCTCAGGAACACTGAAGCTTTCTTT	CASSPLRNTEAFF
-	TRBV6-1	TRBJ1-2	-	TGTGCCAGCAGTGAATCCGGGAGCGGTGGCTACACCTTC	CASSESGSGGYTF
-	TRBV27	TRBJ2-3	TRBD2	TGTGCCAGCAGTTGGACGGGGGGAATTGGGGATACGCAGTATTTT	CASSWTGGIGDTQYF
-	TRBV7-8	TRBJ1-1	TRBD1	TGTGCCAGCAGCCTGGACAGGGAGAACACTGAAGCTTTCTTT	CASSLDRENTEAFF
-	TRBV27	TRBJ1-1	-	TGTGCCAGCAGTTTATATGGGTTGGGGCACACTGAAGCTTTCTTT	CASSLYGLGHTEAFF
-	TRBV5-4	TRBJ2-2	TRBD2	TGTGCCAGCAGCCCAGCGGGAGCGGGCACCGGGGAGCTGTTTTTT	CASSPAGAGTGELFF
-	TRBV6-5	TRBJ1-1	-	TGTGCCAGCACCTCACATACCGCGGCCGTTGAAGCTTTCTTT	CASTSHTAAVEAFF
-	TRBV6-5	TRBJ2-7	-	TGTGCCAGCAGTGACAGATACGAGCAGTACTTC	CASSDRYEQYF
-	TRBV28	TRBJ2-3	TRBD2	TGTGCCAGCAGGATTAATGCGTTTGGGCGGGAGCCAGATACGCAGTATTTT	CASRINAFGREPDTQYF
-	TRBV6-1	TRBJ1-5	TRBD1	TGTGCCAGCAGCGTAGGGACAGTTAGCAATCAGCCCCAGCATTTT	CASSVGTVSNQPQHF
-	TRBV5-4	TRBJ2-1	TRBD1	TGTGCCAGCAGCTTGGACAGGGGGAGGAACAATGAGCAGTTCTTC	CASSLDRGRNNEQFF
once	TRBV19	TRBJ1-2	-	TGTGCCAGTAGTCCCAGGGAGGGGCGCGGCTATGGCTACACCTTC	CASSPREGRGYGYTF
-	TRBV19	TRBJ1-2	-	TGTGCCAGTAGCCCCAGGTCAAGTGGCTACACCTTC	CASSPRSSGYTF
once	TRBV13	TRBJ1-1	TRBD1	TGTGCCAGCAGCCCGCGGACAGGGGTGTGGACTGAAGCTTTCTTT	CASSPRTGVWTEAFF
-	TRBV4-2	TRBJ2-5	TRBD1	TGTGCCAGCAGCCAAGATGGGGCTAGCTCAGGGGGAGAGACCCAGTACTTC	CASSQDGASSGGETQYF
-	TRBV4-3	TRBJ2-2	-	TGCGCCAGCAGCCAAGATGTAAACACCGGGGAGCTGTTTTTT	CASSQDVNTGELFF
-	TRBV7-2	TRBJ1-5	TRBD1	TGTGCCAGCAGTCGGGACAGGAATAATCAGCCCCAGCATTTT	CASSRDRNNQPQHF
once	TRBV10-3	TRBJ2-1	TRBD2	TGTGCCACCGATAGCGGGCGGGAGCAGTTCTTC	CATDSGREQFF
-	TRBV10-3	TRBJ2-7	TRBD1	TGTGCCATCAGTGAGTCCCGAGTCCGGGACAGGGGGGCCGAGCAGTACTTC	CAISESRVRDRGAEQYF
-	TRBV19	TRBJ1-1	-	TGTGCCAGTAGCCGACAGTTTTCGAACACTGAAGCTTTCTTT	CASSRQFSNTEAFF
-	TRBV11-2	TRBJ2-7	TRBD1	TGTGCCAGCAGCCTTAGAGACAGGGGGGTTGGCTACGAGCAGTACTTC	CASSLRDRGVGYEQYF
-	TRBV6-6	TRBJ1-6	TRBD1	TGTGCCAGCAGTACCCGGGACAGGGGCAATTCACCCCTCCACTTT	CASSTRDRGNSPLHF
-	TRBV11-2	TRBJ2-3	TRBD2	TGTGCCAGCAGCATGAGCGGGGCGGGCACAGATACGCAGTATTTT	CASSMSGAGTDTQYF
-	TRBV27	TRBJ2-7	-	TGTGCCAGCAGTGAGGAGAGGGCAGCCTACGAGCAGTACTTC	CASSEERAAYEQYF
-	TRBV6-6	TRBJ2-1	TRBD2	TGTGCCAGCAGTTACTTCGGGACTAGCGGTGAGCAGTTCTTC	CASSYFGTSGEQFF
-	TRBV29-1	TRBJ2-1	TRBD2	TGCAGCTCCTGGGGGTCGTCCGGGAGGGCCGATAATGAGCAGTTCTTC	CSSWGSSGRADNEQFF
-	TRBV5-1	TRBJ2-3	TRBD2	TGCGCCAGCAGCTTCGGACTAGCGGGAAGCACAGATACGCAGTATTTT	CASSFGLAGSTDTQYF
-	TRBV28	TRBJ1-3	TRBD1	TGTGCCAGCAGCACAGGGGGGTCTGGAAACACCATATATTTT	CASSTGGSGNTIYF